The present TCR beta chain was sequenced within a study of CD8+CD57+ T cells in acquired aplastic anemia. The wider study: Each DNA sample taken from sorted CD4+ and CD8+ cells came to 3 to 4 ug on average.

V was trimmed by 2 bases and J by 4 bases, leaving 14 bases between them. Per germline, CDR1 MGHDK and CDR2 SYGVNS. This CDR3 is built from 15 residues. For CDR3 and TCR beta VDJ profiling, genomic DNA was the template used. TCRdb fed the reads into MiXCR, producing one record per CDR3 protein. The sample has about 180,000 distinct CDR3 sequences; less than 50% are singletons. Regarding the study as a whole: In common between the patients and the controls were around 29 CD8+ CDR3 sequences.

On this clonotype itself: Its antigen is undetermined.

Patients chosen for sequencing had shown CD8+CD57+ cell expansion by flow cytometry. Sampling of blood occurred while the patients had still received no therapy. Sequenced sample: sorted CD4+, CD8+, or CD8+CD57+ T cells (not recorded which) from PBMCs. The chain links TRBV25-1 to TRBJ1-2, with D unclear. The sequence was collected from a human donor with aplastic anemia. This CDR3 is CASSEGVTGIYGYTF. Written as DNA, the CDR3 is TGTGCCAGCAGTGAAGGTGTAACGGGCATCTATGGCTACACCTTC.